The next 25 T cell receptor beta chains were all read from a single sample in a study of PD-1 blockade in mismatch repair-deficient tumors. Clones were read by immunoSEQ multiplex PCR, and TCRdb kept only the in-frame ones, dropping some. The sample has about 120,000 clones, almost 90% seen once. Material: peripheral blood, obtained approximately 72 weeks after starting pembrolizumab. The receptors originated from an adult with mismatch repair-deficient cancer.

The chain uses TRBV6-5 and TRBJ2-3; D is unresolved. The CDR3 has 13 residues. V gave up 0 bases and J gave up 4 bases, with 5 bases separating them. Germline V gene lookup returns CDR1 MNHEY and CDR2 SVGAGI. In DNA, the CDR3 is TGTGCCAGCAGTTACTCGACGGCAGATACGCAGTATTTT. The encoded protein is CASSYSTADTQYF.

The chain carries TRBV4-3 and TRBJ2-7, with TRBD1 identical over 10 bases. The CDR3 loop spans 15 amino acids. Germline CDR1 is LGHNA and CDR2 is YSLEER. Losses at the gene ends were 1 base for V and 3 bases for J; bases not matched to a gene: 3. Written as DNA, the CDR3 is TGCGCCAGCAGCCAAGGGACAGGGGGAAACTACGAGCAGTACTTC. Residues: CASSQGTGGNYEQYF.

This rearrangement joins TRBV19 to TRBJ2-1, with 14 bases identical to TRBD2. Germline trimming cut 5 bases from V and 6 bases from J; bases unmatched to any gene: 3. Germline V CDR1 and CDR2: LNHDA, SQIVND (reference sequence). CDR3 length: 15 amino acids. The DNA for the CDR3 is TGTGCCAGTAGTCTGGGACTAGCGGGAGTCAATGAGCAGTTCTTC. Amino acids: CASSLGLAGVNEQFF.

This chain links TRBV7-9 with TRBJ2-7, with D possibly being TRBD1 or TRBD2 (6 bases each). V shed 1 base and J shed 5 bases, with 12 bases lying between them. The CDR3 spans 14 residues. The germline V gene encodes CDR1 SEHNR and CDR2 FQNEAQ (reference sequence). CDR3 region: CASSLGGAFNEQYF. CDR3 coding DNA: TGTGCCAGCAGCTTAGGGGGGGCGTTCAACGAGCAGTACTTC. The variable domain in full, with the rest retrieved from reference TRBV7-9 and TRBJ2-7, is DTGVSQNPRHKITKRGQNVTFRCDPISEHNRLYWYRQTLGQGPEFLTYFQNEAQLEKSRLLSDRFSAERPKGSFSTLEIQRTEQGDSAMYLCASSLGGAFNEQYFGPGTRLTVT.

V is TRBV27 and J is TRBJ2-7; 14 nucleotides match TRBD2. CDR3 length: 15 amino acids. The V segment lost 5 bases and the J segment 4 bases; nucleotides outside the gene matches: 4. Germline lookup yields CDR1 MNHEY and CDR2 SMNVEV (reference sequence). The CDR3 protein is CASSARLAGGYEQYF. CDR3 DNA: TGTGCCAGCAGTGCCAGACTAGCGGGAGGGTACGAGCAGTACTTC.

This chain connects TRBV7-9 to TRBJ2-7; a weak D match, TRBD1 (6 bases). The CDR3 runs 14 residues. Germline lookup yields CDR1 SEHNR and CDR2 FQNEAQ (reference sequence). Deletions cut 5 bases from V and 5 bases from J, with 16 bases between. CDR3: CASSQDRTLDEQYF. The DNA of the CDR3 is TGTGCCAGCAGCCAAGACAGGACCCTGGACGAGCAGTACTTC.

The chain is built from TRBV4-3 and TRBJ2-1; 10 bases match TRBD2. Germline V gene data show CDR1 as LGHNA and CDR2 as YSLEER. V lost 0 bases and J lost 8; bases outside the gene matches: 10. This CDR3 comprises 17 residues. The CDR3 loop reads CASSQDNSGRAIDEQFF. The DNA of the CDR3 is TGCGCCAGCAGCCAAGATAACAGCGGGAGGGCCATCGATGAGCAGTTCTTC.

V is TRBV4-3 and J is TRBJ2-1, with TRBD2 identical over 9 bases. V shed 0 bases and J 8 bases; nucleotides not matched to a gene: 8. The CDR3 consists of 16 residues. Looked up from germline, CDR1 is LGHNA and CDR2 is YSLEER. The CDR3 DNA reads TGCGCCAGCAGCCAAGATTTGGCGGGAGGGGTTGATGAGCAGTTCTTC. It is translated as CASSQDLAGGVDEQFF.

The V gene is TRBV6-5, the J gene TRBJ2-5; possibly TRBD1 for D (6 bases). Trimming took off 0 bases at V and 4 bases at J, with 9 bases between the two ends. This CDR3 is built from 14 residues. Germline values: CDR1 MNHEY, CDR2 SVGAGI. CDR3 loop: CASSYSPGVETQYF. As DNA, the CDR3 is TGTGCCAGCAGTTACTCGCCAGGGGTAGAGACCCAGTACTTC.

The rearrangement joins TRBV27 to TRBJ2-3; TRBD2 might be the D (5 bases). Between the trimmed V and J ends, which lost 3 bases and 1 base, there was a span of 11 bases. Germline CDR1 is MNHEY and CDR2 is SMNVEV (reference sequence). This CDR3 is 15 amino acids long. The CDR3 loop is CASSFGQEGTDTQYF. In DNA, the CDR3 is TGTGCCAGCAGTTTTGGCCAGGAGGGCACAGATACGCAGTATTTT.

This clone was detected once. The chain's CDR3 is CASRLTGDSNTGELFF. The CDR3 coding sequence is TGTGCCAGTAGGCTAACAGGGGACTCTAACACCGGGGAGCTGTTTTTT. The chain combines TRBV19 with TRBJ2-2; weak D call: TRBD1 (7 bases). Between the trimmed V and J ends, which lost 6 bases and 2 bases, there was a span of 16 bases. The germline CDR1 and CDR2 sequences are LNHDA and SQIVND (reference sequence). This CDR3 contains 16 residues.

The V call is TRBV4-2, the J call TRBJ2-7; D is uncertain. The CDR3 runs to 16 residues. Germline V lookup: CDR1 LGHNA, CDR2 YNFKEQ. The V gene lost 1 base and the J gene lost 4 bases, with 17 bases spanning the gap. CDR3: CASSQVPSDQFYEQYF. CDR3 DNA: TGTGCCAGCAGCCAAGTACCGAGTGACCAGTTTTACGAGCAGTACTTC.

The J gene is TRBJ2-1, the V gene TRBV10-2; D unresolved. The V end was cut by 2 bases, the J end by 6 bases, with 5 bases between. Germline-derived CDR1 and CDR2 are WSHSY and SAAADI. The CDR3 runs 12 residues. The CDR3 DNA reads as TGCGCCAGCAGTGAGCCGGGCAATGAGCAGTTCTTC. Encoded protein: CASSEPGNEQFF.

The CDR3 protein is CASSDIDKGTDTQYF. CDR3 DNA sequence: TGTGCCAGCAGTGACATCGATAAGGGCACAGATACGCAGTATTTT. The V gene is TRBV2, the J gene TRBJ2-3; D gene uncertain. V lost 3 bases and J lost 1, with 11 bases in between. The CDR3 length is 15 residues. The germline CDR1 and CDR2 sequences are SNHLY and FYNNEI.

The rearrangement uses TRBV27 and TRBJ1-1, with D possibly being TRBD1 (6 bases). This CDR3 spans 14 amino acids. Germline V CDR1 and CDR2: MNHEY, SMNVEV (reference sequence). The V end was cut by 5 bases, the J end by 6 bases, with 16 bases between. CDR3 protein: CASSQTTGSPEAFF. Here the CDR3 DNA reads TGTGCCAGCAGTCAGACTACAGGGAGCCCTGAAGCTTTCTTT.

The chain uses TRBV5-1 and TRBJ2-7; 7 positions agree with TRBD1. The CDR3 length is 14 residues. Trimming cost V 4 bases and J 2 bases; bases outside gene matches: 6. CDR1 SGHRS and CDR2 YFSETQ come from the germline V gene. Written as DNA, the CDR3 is TGCGCCAGCAGCGTGGGACAGAGGACCTACGAGCAGTACTTC. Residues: CASSVGQRTYEQYF.

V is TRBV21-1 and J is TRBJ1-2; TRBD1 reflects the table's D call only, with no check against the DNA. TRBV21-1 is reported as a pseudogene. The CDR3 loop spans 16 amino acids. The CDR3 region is CASSNGRGPEPYGYTF. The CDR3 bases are TGTGCCAGCAGCAACGGCCGTGGGCCTGAACCTTATGGCTACACCTTC.

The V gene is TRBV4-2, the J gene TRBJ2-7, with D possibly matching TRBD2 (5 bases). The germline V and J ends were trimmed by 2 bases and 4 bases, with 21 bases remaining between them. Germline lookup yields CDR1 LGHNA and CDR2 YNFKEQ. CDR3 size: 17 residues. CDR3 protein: CASSQYVGLLAEYEQYF. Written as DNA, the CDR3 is TGTGCCAGCAGCCAATATGTTGGATTGCTAGCAGAATACGAGCAGTACTTC.

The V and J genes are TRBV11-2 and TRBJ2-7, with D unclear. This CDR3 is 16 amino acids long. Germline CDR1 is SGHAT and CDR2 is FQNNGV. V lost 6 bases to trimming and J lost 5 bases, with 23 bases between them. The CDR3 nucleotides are TGTGCCAGCAGTCAAAGTCGAGCAACGAATAGAGACGAGCAGTACTTC. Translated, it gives CASSQSRATNRDEQYF.

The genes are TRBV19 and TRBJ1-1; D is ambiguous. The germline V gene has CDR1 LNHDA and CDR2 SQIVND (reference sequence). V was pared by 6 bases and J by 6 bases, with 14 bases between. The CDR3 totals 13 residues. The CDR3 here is CASRLTGGAEAFF. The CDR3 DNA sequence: TGTGCCAGTAGACTAACTGGAGGCGCTGAAGCTTTCTTT.

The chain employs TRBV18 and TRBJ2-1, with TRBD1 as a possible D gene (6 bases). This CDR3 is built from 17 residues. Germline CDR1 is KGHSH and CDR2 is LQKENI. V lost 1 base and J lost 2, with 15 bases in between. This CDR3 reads CASSPLSTGVAYNEQFF. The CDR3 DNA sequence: TGTGCCAGCTCACCACTCTCGACAGGAGTTGCCTACAATGAGCAGTTCTTC. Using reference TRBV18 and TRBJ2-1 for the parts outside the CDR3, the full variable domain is NAGVMQNPRHLVRRRGQEARLRCSPMKGHSHVYWYRQLPEEGLKFMVYLQKENIIDESGMPKERFSAEFPKEGPSILRIQQVVRGDSAAYFCASSPLSTGVAYNEQFFGPGTRLTVL.

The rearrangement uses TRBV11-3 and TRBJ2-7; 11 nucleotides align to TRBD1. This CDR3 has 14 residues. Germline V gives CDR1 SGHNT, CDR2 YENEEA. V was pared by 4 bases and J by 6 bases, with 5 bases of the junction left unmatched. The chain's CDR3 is CASSSTDRGLEQYF. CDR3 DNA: TGTGCCAGCAGCTCGACGGACAGGGGGCTCGAGCAGTACTTC.

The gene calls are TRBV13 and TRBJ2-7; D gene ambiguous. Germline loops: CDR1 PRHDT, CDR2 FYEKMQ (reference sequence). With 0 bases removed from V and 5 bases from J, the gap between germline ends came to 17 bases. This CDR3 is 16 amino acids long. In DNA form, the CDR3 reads TGTGCCAGCAGCTTAGGCCTTTTAAATTGGGCCAACGAGCAGTACTTC. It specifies CASSLGLLNWANEQYF.

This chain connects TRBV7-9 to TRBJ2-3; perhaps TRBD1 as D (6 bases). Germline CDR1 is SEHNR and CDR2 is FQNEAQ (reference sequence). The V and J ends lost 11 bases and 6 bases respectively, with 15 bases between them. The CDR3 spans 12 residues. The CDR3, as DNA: TGTGCCGGGGGCAGGGAACCGGATACGCAGTATTTT. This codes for CAGGREPDTQYF.

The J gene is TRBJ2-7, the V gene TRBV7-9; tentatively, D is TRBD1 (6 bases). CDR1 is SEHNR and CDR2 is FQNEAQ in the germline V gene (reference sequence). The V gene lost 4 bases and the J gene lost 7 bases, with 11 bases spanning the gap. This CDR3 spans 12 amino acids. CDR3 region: CASSSQGWEQYF. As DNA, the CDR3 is TGTGCCAGCAGCTCACAGGGTTGGGAGCAGTACTTC.